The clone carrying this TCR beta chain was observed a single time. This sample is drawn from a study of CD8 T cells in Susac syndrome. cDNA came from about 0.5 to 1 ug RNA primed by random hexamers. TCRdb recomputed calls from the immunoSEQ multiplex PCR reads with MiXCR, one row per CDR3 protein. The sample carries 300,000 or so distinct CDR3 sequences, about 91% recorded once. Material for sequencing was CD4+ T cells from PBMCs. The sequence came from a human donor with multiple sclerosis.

For the CDR3, the DNA is TGTGCCAGCAGAGCCCGGGGTGTTTTGGGGGAGCTGTTTTTT. Translation: CASRARGVLGELFF. The chain carries TRBV2 and TRBJ2-2; a weak D match, TRBD2 (5 bases). Trimming took 6 bases from V and 8 from J, leaving 16 bases between them. The CDR3 length is 14 residues. Germline CDR1 is SNHLY and CDR2 is FYNNEI.